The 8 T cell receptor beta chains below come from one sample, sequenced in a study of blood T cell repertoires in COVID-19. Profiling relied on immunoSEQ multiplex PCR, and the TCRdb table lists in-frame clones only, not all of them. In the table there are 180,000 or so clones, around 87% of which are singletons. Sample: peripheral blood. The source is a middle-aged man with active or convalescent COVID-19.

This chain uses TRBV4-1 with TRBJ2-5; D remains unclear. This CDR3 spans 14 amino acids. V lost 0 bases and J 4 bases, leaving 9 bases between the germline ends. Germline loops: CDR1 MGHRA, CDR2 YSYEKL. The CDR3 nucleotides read TGCGCCAGCAGCCAAGATGTGTTCGGAGAGACCCAGTACTTC. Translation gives CASSQDVFGETQYF.

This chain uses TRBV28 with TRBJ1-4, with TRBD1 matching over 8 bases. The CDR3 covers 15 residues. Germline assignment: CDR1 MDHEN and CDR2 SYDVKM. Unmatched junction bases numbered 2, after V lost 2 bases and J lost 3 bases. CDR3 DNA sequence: TGTGCCAGCAGTTTACAGGGGGCCGCTAATGAAAAACTGTTTTTT. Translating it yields CASSLQGAANEKLFF.

The CDR3 nucleotides are TGTGCTAGTGGTTTGGTAAGAGCGGCTAGCGGGGGCCAGAGCTCCTACAATGAGCAGTTCTTC. Encoded protein: CASGLVRAASGGQSSYNEQFF. The gene calls are TRBV12-5 and TRBJ2-1; 10 bases are a match to TRBD2. Germline V gives CDR1 LGHNT, CDR2 FRNRAP. CDR3 length: 21 amino acids. J lost 0 bases, V lost 0 bases, and 14 bases had no gene match.

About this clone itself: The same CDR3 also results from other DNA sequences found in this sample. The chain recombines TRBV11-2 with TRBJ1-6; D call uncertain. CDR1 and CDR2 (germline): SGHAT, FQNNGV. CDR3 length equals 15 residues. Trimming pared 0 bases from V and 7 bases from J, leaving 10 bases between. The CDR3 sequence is CASSLDPGRNSPLHF. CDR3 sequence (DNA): TGTGCCAGCAGCTTAGACCCCGGGAGGAATTCACCCCTCCACTTT.

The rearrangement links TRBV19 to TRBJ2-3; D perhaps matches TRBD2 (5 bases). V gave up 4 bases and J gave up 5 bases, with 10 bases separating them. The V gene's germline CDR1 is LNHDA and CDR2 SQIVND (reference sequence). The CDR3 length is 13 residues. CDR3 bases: TGTGCCAGTAGTAATGGGAGAATAGATACGCAGTATTTT. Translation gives CASSNGRIDTQYF.

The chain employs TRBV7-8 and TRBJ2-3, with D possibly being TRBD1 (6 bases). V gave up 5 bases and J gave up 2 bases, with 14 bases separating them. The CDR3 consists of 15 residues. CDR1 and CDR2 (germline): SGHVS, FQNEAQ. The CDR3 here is CASSGWTEDTDTQYF. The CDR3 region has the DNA TGTGCCAGCAGCGGATGGACAGAAGACACAGATACGCAGTATTTT.

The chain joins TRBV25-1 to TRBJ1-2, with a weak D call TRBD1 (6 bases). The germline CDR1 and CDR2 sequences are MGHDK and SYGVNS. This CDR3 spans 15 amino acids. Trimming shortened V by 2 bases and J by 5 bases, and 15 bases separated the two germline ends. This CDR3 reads CASSEEWGRGYGYTF. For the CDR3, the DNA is TGTGCCAGCAGTGAAGAGTGGGGGAGGGGGTATGGCTACACCTTC.

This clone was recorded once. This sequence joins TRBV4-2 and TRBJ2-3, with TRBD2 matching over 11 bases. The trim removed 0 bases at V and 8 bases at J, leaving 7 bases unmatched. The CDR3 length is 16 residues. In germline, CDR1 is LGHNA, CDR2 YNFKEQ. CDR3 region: CASSQDIAGGTGTQYF. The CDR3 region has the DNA TGTGCCAGCAGCCAAGATATAGCGGGGGGGACCGGTACGCAGTATTTT.